The 19 T cell receptor beta chains reported below all come from one sample, sequenced in a study of STAT5B mutations in CD4+ large granular lymphocyte leukemia. Here immunoSEQ multiplex PCR was the method, and the copy in TCRdb shows in-frame clones only, minus some. In the table there are fewer than 25,000 clones, about 78% of which are singletons. The sample consisted of CD4+ T cells from blood buffy coats. These receptor sequences come from a human donor in good health.

This clone showed up just once. This rearrangement joins TRBV13 to TRBJ2-1, with TRBD2 identical over 9 bases. V trimming: 0 bases; J trimming: 5 bases; junction bases outside the gene matches: 11. The CDR3 contains 18 residues. The germline V gene has CDR1 PRHDT and CDR2 FYEKMQ (reference sequence). The CDR3 region is CASSLGRLAGRGHNEQFF. CDR3 in DNA: TGTGCCAGCAGCTTAGGCCGGCTAGCGGGGAGGGGGCACAATGAGCAGTTCTTC.

The rearrangement joins TRBV7-9 to TRBJ2-3; D is possibly TRBD2 (6 bases). This CDR3 is 14 amino acids long. Between the trimmed V and J ends, which lost 3 bases and 7 bases, there was a span of 14 bases. Germline V gene sequence: CDR1 SEHNR, CDR2 FQNEAQ (reference sequence). The CDR3 DNA sequence: TGTGCCAGCAGCTTCGGGCTAGCGAGGCATACGCAGTATTTT. It translates to CASSFGLARHTQYF.

This chain connects TRBV18 to TRBJ2-1, with D possibly TRBD1 on 8 matching bases. The CDR3 runs to 14 residues. Between the trimmed V and J ends, which lost 6 bases and 8 bases, there was a span of 17 bases. Germline V gene sequence: CDR1 KGHSH, CDR2 LQKENI. The CDR3 DNA reads TGTGCCAGCTCGGGGGGGGGACAGGACCATGAGCAGTTCTTC. The encoded protein is CASSGGGQDHEQFF.

The chain recombines TRBV5-1 with TRBJ1-1; a possible D gene is TRBD1 (5 bases). The CDR3 loop spans 16 amino acids. The V end was cut by 1 base, the J end by 4 bases, with 17 bases between. Germline assignment: CDR1 SGHRS and CDR2 YFSETQ. In DNA form, the CDR3 reads TGCGCCAGCAGCTTGACAGGAGAGAGATCGGGCACTGAAGCTTTCTTT. It encodes CASSLTGERSGTEAFF.

The V and J genes are TRBV7-8 and TRBJ1-2; a weak D match, TRBD1 (5 bases). V gave up 2 bases and J gave up 1 base, with 5 bases separating them. Germline CDR1 and CDR2: SGHVS and FQNEAQ. There are 13 residues in the CDR3. The CDR3 DNA sequence: TGTGCCAGCAGCTTACAGGGTAACTATGGCTACACCTTC. Protein sequence: CASSLQGNYGYTF. The variable domain in full, with the rest retrieved from reference TRBV7-8 and TRBJ1-2, is GAGVSQSPRYKVAKRGQDVALRCDPISGHVSLFWYQQALGQGPEFLTYFQNEAQLDKSGLPSDRFFAERPEGSVSTLKIQRTQQEDSAVYLCASSLQGNYGYTFGSGTRLTVV.

J is TRBJ2-5 and V is TRBV6-6; D unresolved. CDR3 size: 11 residues. The V gene's germline CDR1 is MNHNY and CDR2 SVGAGI (reference sequence). V was cut by 4 bases and J by 5 bases, with 5 bases left in between. This chain's CDR3 is CASSLGETQYF. The CDR3 DNA reads as TGTGCCAGCAGTTTGGGGGAGACCCAGTACTTC.

J is TRBJ2-1 and V is TRBV27, with D uncertain. With 5 bases removed from V and 1 base from J, the gap between germline ends came to 9 bases. The CDR3 is 14 amino acids. Germline values: CDR1 MNHEY, CDR2 SMNVEV (reference sequence). In nucleotides, the CDR3 is TGTGCCAGCAGTACGAGAAATTCCTACAATGAGCAGTTCTTC. Protein: CASSTRNSYNEQFF.

V gene TRBV30 combines with J gene TRBJ2-1, with D maybe TRBD1 (7 bases). Germline V gene data show CDR1 as GTSNPN and CDR2 as SVGIG (reference sequence). Trimming pared 1 base from V and 4 bases from J, leaving 14 bases between. This CDR3 comprises 15 residues. The CDR3 region has the DNA TGTGCCTGGAGTGGTGGTCAGGGGGGTTACAATGAGCAGTTCTTC. Translated, it gives CAWSGGQGGYNEQFF.

This clone was seen only once. This rearrangement joins TRBV7-2 to TRBJ2-3; TRBD2 agrees at 7 bases. This CDR3 has 16 residues. Per germline, CDR1 SGHTA and CDR2 FQGNSA. J gave up 0 bases and V 7 bases, and 10 bases lay outside the gene matches. CDR3 loop: CASTLRGVGSTDTQYF. The CDR3, as DNA: TGTGCCAGCACCCTCCGGGGGGTGGGGAGCACAGATACGCAGTATTTT.

This clone was seen a few times. The gene calls are TRBV5-1 and TRBJ2-2; weak D call: TRBD1 (5 bases). The CDR3 contains 14 residues. V was trimmed by 0 bases and J by 5 bases, leaving 8 bases between them. Germline V gene sequence: CDR1 SGHRS, CDR2 YFSETQ. The CDR3, as DNA: TGCGCCAGCAGCTTGGGTCAGGGAACCGGGGAGCTGTTTTTT. It codes for CASSLGQGTGELFF.

This chain uses TRBV28 with TRBJ1-1; no clear D gene. This CDR3 region has 12 residues. Germline V gene lookup returns CDR1 MDHEN and CDR2 SYDVKM. V gave up 5 bases and J gave up 5 bases, with 9 bases separating them. The CDR3 nucleotides read TGTGCCAGCAGTCTTATAAAAACTGAAGCTTTCTTT. This codes for CASSLIKTEAFF.

The CDR3 sequence: CASSRGLGETQYF. The CDR3 coding sequence is TGTGCCAGCAGCCGGGGGCTCGGAGAGACCCAGTACTTC. This chain links TRBV2 with TRBJ2-5; TRBD1 or TRBD2 may be the D gene (6 bases each). In germline, CDR1 is SNHLY, CDR2 FYNNEI. The V end was cut by 6 bases, the J end by 4 bases, with 12 bases between. The CDR3 covers 13 residues.

The chain has TRBV6-5 and TRBJ1-6; D gene ambiguous. This CDR3 is built from 12 residues. Germline V gives CDR1 MNHEY, CDR2 SVGAGI. V lost 8 bases, J lost 10 bases, and 12 bases lay in between. DNA of the CDR3: TGTGCCAGCGGCCTAACGGGCTCACCCCTCCACTTT. It yields the protein CASGLTGSPLHF.

The V call is TRBV11-2, the J call TRBJ1-1, with D uncertain. The CDR3 spans 14 residues. V lost 5 bases and J lost 2, with 12 bases in between. CDR1 is SGHAT and CDR2 is FQNNGV in the germline V gene. In DNA form, the CDR3 reads TGTGCCAGCAGCCTGAATGGTCTTAACACTGAAGCTTTCTTT. Protein sequence: CASSLNGLNTEAFF.

This clone occurred a few times. The V and J genes are TRBV28 and TRBJ1-3, with TRBD1 identical over 8 bases. The CDR3 loop spans 16 amino acids. Germline V gene lookup returns CDR1 MDHEN and CDR2 SYDVKM. V dropped 3 bases and J dropped 2; count of bases not matched to a gene: 6. CDR3 DNA: TGTGCCAGCAGTTTCAATCAACAGGGGGCTGGAAACACCATATATTTT. It encodes CASSFNQQGAGNTIYF.

V and J are TRBV6-5 and TRBJ2-7, with 7 positions matching TRBD2. V was clipped by 8 bases and J by 1 base; unmatched bases: 2. The CDR3 totals 12 residues. In germline, CDR1 is MNHEY, CDR2 SVGAGI. CDR3 sequence reads: CASGRASYEQYF. In nucleotides, the CDR3 is TGTGCCAGCGGGAGGGCGTCCTACGAGCAGTACTTC.

This sequence joins TRBV30 and TRBJ2-3; 7 nucleotides align to TRBD1. The CDR3 is made up of 12 amino acids. Germline values: CDR1 GTSNPN, CDR2 SVGIG (reference sequence). After removal of 5 bases from V and 4 bases from J, the junction contained 3 bases not matched to a gene. The CDR3, as DNA: TGTGCCTGGGGAACAGGGGCAGATACGCAGTATTTT. Its protein is CAWGTGADTQYF.

The genes are TRBV30 and TRBJ1-3; D remains ambiguous. Trimming took off 2 bases at V and 1 base at J, with 6 bases between the two ends. This CDR3 comprises 13 residues. Germline lookup yields CDR1 GTSNPN and CDR2 SVGIG (reference sequence). This chain's CDR3 is CAWSYDSGNTIYF. The DNA of the CDR3 is TGTGCCTGGAGTTATGATTCTGGAAACACCATATATTTT.

This chain joins TRBV5-1 and TRBJ1-6; the D is unclear. The germline V gene encodes CDR1 SGHRS and CDR2 YFSETQ. The V gene lost 0 bases and the J gene lost 9 bases, with 7 bases spanning the gap. The CDR3 contains 13 residues. CDR3 coding DNA: TGCGCCAGCAGCTTGGAATCGCGTTCACCCCTCCACTTT. Protein: CASSLESRSPLHF. Looking up the rest from reference TRBV5-1 and TRBJ1-6 gives the full variable domain: KAGVTQTPRYLIKTRGQQVTLSCSPISGHRSVSWYQQTPGQGLQFLFEYFSETQRNKGNFPGRFSGRQFSNSRSEMNVSTLELGDSALYLCASSLESRSPLHFGNGTRLTVT.